These 31 T cell receptor beta chains share one sample of origin, sequenced in a study of T cell responses to AZD1222 COVID-19 vaccine. Here immunoSEQ multiplex PCR was the method, and the copy in TCRdb shows in-frame clones only, minus some. The sample yields about 140,000 clones, roughly 92% seen once. This specimen consisted of peripheral blood, obtained on day 0 of AZD1222 vaccination. Receptors were obtained from an adult in good health.

This rearrangement joins TRBV4-2 to TRBJ1-2; tentative D call: TRBD1 (6 bases). This CDR3 comprises 15 residues. The germline gives CDR1 LGHNA, CDR2 YNFKEQ. Trimming removed 1 base from V and 4 bases from J, with 13 bases in between. The CDR3 DNA is TGTGCCAGCAGCCAAGCCAGGGGAAAAGGCTATGGCTACACCTTC. Translated: CASSQARGKGYGYTF.

The rearrangement joins TRBV7-9 to TRBJ2-4; TRBD2 is a possible D gene (6 bases). The CDR3 length is 13 residues. Germline V gives CDR1 SEHNR, CDR2 FQNEAQ (reference sequence). The ends were cut back, 5 bases at V and 13 bases at J, with 18 bases in the middle. Here the CDR3 DNA reads TGTGCCAGCAGCAATATGCGGGGTCCCCCACAGTACTTC. Residues: CASSNMRGPPQYF.

The chain recombines TRBV14 with TRBJ1-6; D ambiguous. Germline CDR1 reads SGHDN; CDR2 reads FVKESK. The CDR3 runs to 11 residues. V gave up 3 bases and J gave up 9 bases, with 3 bases separating them. The DNA for the CDR3 is TGTGCCAGCAGCCAGGGTTCACCCCTCCACTTT. Protein: CASSQGSPLHF.

The J gene is TRBJ1-6, the V gene TRBV7-2; no clear D. Germline CDR1 and CDR2: SGHTA and FQGNSA. The CDR3 length is 15 residues. V was pared by 5 bases and J by 7 bases, with 15 bases between. Here the CDR3 DNA reads TGTGCCAGCAGCCGTCCAATCGGTCCGAATTCACCCCTCCACTTT. The encoded protein is CASSRPIGPNSPLHF. The whole variable domain, filled in from reference TRBV7-2 and TRBJ1-6, reads GAGVSQSPSNKVTEKGKDVELRCDPISGHTALYWYRQSLGQGLEFLIYFQGNSAPDKSGLPSDRFSAERTGGSVSTLTIQRTQQEDSAVYLCASSRPIGPNSPLHFGNGTRLTVT.

This chain uses TRBV18 with TRBJ1-6; D is unclear. CDR1 is KGHSH, CDR2 LQKENI, per germline. V lost 4 bases and J 10 bases, leaving 8 bases between the germline ends. CDR3 size: 12 residues. The CDR3 loop reads CASSRAGSPLHF. CDR3 in DNA: TGTGCCAGCTCACGGGCGGGATCACCCCTCCACTTT.

The chain recombines TRBV7-8 with TRBJ2-3; 7 nucleotides agree with TRBD1. J gave up 2 bases and V 4 bases, and 12 bases lay outside the gene matches. Per germline, CDR1 SGHVS and CDR2 FQNEAQ. The CDR3 consists of 17 residues. Written as DNA, the CDR3 is TGTGCCAGCAGCTCGACAGGGTCCTATACCGCCACAGATACGCAGTATTTT. Encoded protein: CASSSTGSYTATDTQYF.

The chain is built from TRBV6-6 and TRBJ1-2; 11 positions agree with TRBD1. V lost 3 bases and J lost 6; bases outside the gene matches: 6. From germline, CDR1 is MNHNY and CDR2 SVGAGI (reference sequence). The CDR3 consists of 15 residues. For the CDR3, the DNA is TGTGCCAGCAGTTATCCGGGACAGGGGGTGGATGGCTACACCTTC. Translating it yields CASSYPGQGVDGYTF.

The genes are TRBV3-1 (or the pseudogene TRBV3-2) and TRBJ2-4; D possibly corresponds to TRBD2 (6 bases). The CDR3 has 19 amino acids. V gave up 0 bases and J gave up 0 bases, with 18 bases separating them. Germline assignment: CDR1 LGHDT and CDR2 YNNKEL (reference sequence). The CDR3 DNA follows: TGTGCCAGCAGCCAAGAAAGTTGGCAAGGAGGGCTAGCCAAAAACATTCAGTACTTC. It encodes CASSQESWQGGLAKNIQYF.

This clone was observed a single time. This chain links TRBV19 with TRBJ2-3; 9 positions match TRBD2. Germline-derived CDR1 and CDR2 are LNHDA and SQIVND (reference sequence). CDR3 length equals 17 residues. After removal of 4 bases from V and 3 bases from J, the junction contained 11 bases not matched to a gene. As DNA, the CDR3 is TGTGCCAGTAGTACCCAACCTTTAGCGGGAGCGACAGATACGCAGTATTTT. Translating gives CASSTQPLAGATDTQYF. Full variable domain (missing parts from reference TRBV19 and TRBJ2-3): DGGITQSPKYLFRKEGQNVTLSCEQNLNHDAMYWYRQDPGQGLRLIYYSQIVNDFQKGDIAEGYSVSREKKESFPLTVTSAQKNPTAFYLCASSTQPLAGATDTQYFGPGTRLTVL.

This clone turned up a few times. V and J are TRBV5-4 and TRBJ1-1; D is ambiguous. CDR3 size: 13 residues. Germline V gene data show CDR1 as SGHNT and CDR2 as YYREEE (reference sequence). Trimming removed 0 bases at V and 8 bases at J, with 11 bases between. The CDR3 spells CASSLGVSVEAFF. The CDR3 DNA follows: TGTGCCAGCAGCTTGGGAGTGTCAGTGGAAGCTTTCTTT. Variable domain in full (rest from reference TRBV5-4 and TRBJ1-1): ETGVTQSPTHLIKTRGQQVTLRCSSQSGHNTVSWYQQALGQGPQFIFQYYREEENGRGNFPPRFSGLQFPNYSSELNVNALELDDSALYLCASSLGVSVEAFFGQGTRLTVV.

The V and J genes are TRBV4-1 and TRBJ2-1, with 13 bases identical to TRBD2. The germline gives CDR1 MGHRA, CDR2 YSYEKL. The ends lost 0 bases at V and 4 bases at J; junction bases unmatched: 9. The CDR3 totals 19 residues. CDR3 sequence: CASSQDPGLAGSEYNEQFF. DNA for the CDR3: TGCGCCAGCAGCCAAGATCCGGGACTAGCGGGGTCGGAATACAATGAGCAGTTCTTC.

This chain joins TRBV28 and TRBJ1-5; D ambiguous. Trimming pared 4 bases from V and 0 bases from J, leaving 10 bases between. The CDR3 runs 15 residues. The germline CDR1 and CDR2 sequences are MDHEN and SYDVKM. The CDR3 reads CASSSIFYSNQPQHF. The CDR3 DNA reads as TGTGCCAGCAGTTCGATCTTTTATAGCAATCAGCCCCAGCATTTT.

The V gene is TRBV18, the J gene TRBJ1-1, with D possibly being TRBD1 (5 bases). This CDR3 contains 15 residues. Between the trimmed V and J ends, which lost 3 bases and 2 bases, there was a span of 13 bases. CDR1 is KGHSH and CDR2 is LQKENI in the germline V gene. The CDR3 protein is CASSPPGGANTEAFF. The CDR3 DNA reads TGTGCCAGCTCACCTCCGGGAGGGGCTAACACTGAAGCTTTCTTT.

The chain combines TRBV2 with TRBJ1-6, with D tentatively TRBD1 (5 bases). Looked up from germline, CDR1 is SNHLY and CDR2 is FYNNEI. This CDR3 comprises 14 residues. V lost 6 bases and J lost 3, with 9 bases in between. CDR3 DNA: TGTGCCAGCAGCGCAGGGCGCTATAATTCACCCCTCCACTTT. Its protein is CASSAGRYNSPLHF.

The chain is built from TRBV4-1 and TRBJ1-6; 11 bases agree with TRBD1. The J segment lost 1 base and the V segment lost 0 bases, leaving 2 bases of the junction unmatched. The CDR3 sequence is 18 residues long. Per the germline V gene, CDR1 is MGHRA and CDR2 is YSYEKL. The CDR3 region has the DNA TGCGCCAGCAGCCAAGAGGGACAGGGGGGGTCCTATAATTCACCCCTCCACTTT. Translation: CASSQEGQGGSYNSPLHF.

The CDR3 loop reads CASSFRDSITTNTGELFF. Here the CDR3 DNA reads TGTGCCAGTAGTTTCCGGGACAGCATCACCACGAACACCGGGGAGCTGTTTTTT. The chain is built from TRBV19 and TRBJ2-2; TRBD1 agrees at 7 bases. Per the germline V gene, CDR1 is LNHDA and CDR2 is SQIVND (reference sequence). The CDR3 runs to 18 residues. V shed 5 bases and J 0 bases; nucleotides not matched to a gene: 12.

The chain recombines TRBV28 with TRBJ2-3, with a weak D call TRBD2 (5 bases). The V gene's germline CDR1 is MDHEN and CDR2 SYDVKM. CDR3 length equals 15 residues. The V and J ends lost 1 base and 4 bases respectively, with 12 bases between them. The CDR3, as DNA: TGTGCCAGCAGTTTATATACGGCGGGTCCAGATACGCAGTATTTT. It is translated as CASSLYTAGPDTQYF.

The chain employs TRBV19 and TRBJ1-5; D gene uncertain. CDR3 size: 12 residues. Trimming left V 4 bases short and J 7 bases short, with 8 bases between. The germline CDR1 and CDR2 sequences are LNHDA and SQIVND (reference sequence). CDR3 loop: CASSTRNQPQHF. The CDR3 DNA reads TGTGCCAGTAGTACCAGGAACCAGCCCCAGCATTTT. Combining the CDR3 with reference TRBV19 and TRBJ1-5 gives the whole variable domain DGGITQSPKYLFRKEGQNVTLSCEQNLNHDAMYWYRQDPGQGLRLIYYSQIVNDFQKGDIAEGYSVSREKKESFPLTVTSAQKNPTAFYLCASSTRNQPQHFGDGTRLSIL.

Only a few counts were recorded for this clone. The CDR3 loop is CATSPGGVGTEAFF. CDR3 in DNA: TGTGCCACCTCTCCCGGGGGTGTAGGAACTGAAGCTTTCTTT. The chain recombines TRBV10-3 with TRBJ1-1; D is possibly TRBD1 (5 bases). The germline V gene has CDR1 ENHRY and CDR2 SYGVKD. The CDR3 totals 14 residues. V was trimmed by 10 bases and J by 5 bases, leaving 20 bases between them.

J is TRBJ2-1 and V is TRBV2; D possibly corresponds to TRBD2 (5 bases). V shed 3 bases and J shed 8 bases, with 17 bases lying between them. This CDR3 contains 15 residues. The germline CDR1 and CDR2 sequences are SNHLY and FYNNEI. The CDR3 loop reads CASSDADGVWDEQFF. CDR3 bases: TGTGCCAGCAGTGACGCCGACGGGGTGTGGGATGAGCAGTTCTTC.

The chain uses TRBV27 and TRBJ2-7; D possibly corresponds to TRBD1 (5 bases). Looked up from germline, CDR1 is MNHEY and CDR2 is SMNVEV (reference sequence). The CDR3 runs 15 residues. Trimming took off 6 bases at V and 2 bases at J, with 17 bases between the two ends. CDR3 DNA: TGTGCCAGCAGCGTGGGGTCAGGGAACCCCTACGAGCAGTACTTC. Translating it yields CASSVGSGNPYEQYF.

This chain connects TRBV24-1 to TRBJ2-2, with 9 bases that match TRBD1. Trimming cost V 4 bases and J 5 bases; bases outside gene matches: 4. The length of the CDR3 is 15 residues. Germline lookup yields CDR1 KGHDR and CDR2 SFDVKD. The CDR3 DNA sequence: TGTGCCACCAGTGAACACAGGGGGCCAACCGGGGAGCTGTTTTTT. This codes for CATSEHRGPTGELFF.

This sequence joins TRBV7-2 and TRBJ2-3; TRBD1 matches 9 bases. Germline V CDR1 and CDR2: SGHTA, FQGNSA. V dropped 1 base and J dropped 3; count of bases not matched to a gene: 2. The length of the CDR3 is 15 residues. CDR3 residues: CASSLGTGETDTQYF. Written as DNA, the CDR3 is TGTGCCAGCAGCTTAGGGACAGGGGAAACAGATACGCAGTATTTT.

V usage is TRBV19 and J usage is TRBJ1-5; D not resolved. The CDR3 has 14 amino acids. Germline V gene lookup returns CDR1 LNHDA and CDR2 SQIVND (reference sequence). With 6 bases removed from V and 6 bases from J, the gap between germline ends came to 15 bases. Written as DNA, the CDR3 is TGTGCCAGTAGCCACGACAATTGGAGTCAGCCCCAGCATTTT. Protein sequence: CASSHDNWSQPQHF.

This clone was recorded only once. The chain employs TRBV6-5 and TRBJ1-2, with 7 bases identical to TRBD1. CDR1 and CDR2 from the germline V gene are MNHEY and SVGAGI. V gave up 4 bases and J gave up 3 bases; unmatched junction bases: 8. The CDR3 is 15 residues long. The CDR3 DNA is TGTGCCAGCAGTTGGACGGGACAGCCCTACTATGGCTACACCTTC. It translates to CASSWTGQPYYGYTF.

The V and J genes are TRBV7-6 and TRBJ1-1; no clear D. The CDR3 loop spans 14 amino acids. V was cut by 0 bases and J by 1 base, with 6 bases left in between. Germline V lookup: CDR1 SGHVS, CDR2 FNYEAQ. CDR3 loop: CASSLALRNTEAFF. DNA for the CDR3: TGTGCCAGCAGCTTAGCGTTACGGAACACTGAAGCTTTCTTT. Full variable domain (outside the CDR3, taken from reference TRBV7-6 and TRBJ1-1): GAGVSQSPRYKVTKRGQDVALRCDPISGHVSLYWYRQALGQGPEFLTYFNYEAQQDKSGLPNDRFSAERPEGSISTLTIQRTEQRDSAMYRCASSLALRNTEAFFGQGTRLTVV.

V is TRBV28 and J is TRBJ2-6; D remains ambiguous. The CDR3 has 16 residues. Trimming pared 6 bases from V and 4 bases from J, leaving 16 bases between. The germline V gene encodes CDR1 MDHEN and CDR2 SYDVKM. The DNA for the CDR3 is TGTGCCAGCAGAATGGACGCGTCGGTCGGGGCCAACGTCCTGACTTTC. Its translation is CASRMDASVGANVLTF.

CDR3 DNA: TGTGCCATCAGTGAAACCCAGGGCAAGAACTATGGCTACACCTTC. Protein: CAISETQGKNYGYTF. The V call is TRBV10-3, the J call TRBJ1-2; possible D gene TRBD1, 5 bases. The V gene lost 3 bases and the J gene lost 2 bases, with 13 bases spanning the gap. CDR1 ENHRY and CDR2 SYGVKD come from the germline V gene. CDR3 length equals 15 residues.

The V call is TRBV27, the J call TRBJ1-4; D is unclear. V shed 3 bases and J shed 5 bases, with 7 bases lying between them. The V gene's germline CDR1 is MNHEY and CDR2 SMNVEV (reference sequence). The CDR3 spans 13 residues. The CDR3, as DNA: TGTGCCAGCAGTTTGCGGCAGAATGAAAAACTGTTTTTT. This gives the protein CASSLRQNEKLFF.

The gene calls are TRBV28 and TRBJ1-5; no firm D call. The ends were cut back, 6 bases at V and 0 bases at J, with 9 bases in the middle. CDR1 MDHEN and CDR2 SYDVKM come from the germline V gene. The length of the CDR3 is 14 residues. The CDR3 DNA reads TGTGCCAGCAGCCCTACAGTTAGCAATCAGCCCCAGCATTTT. Encoded protein: CASSPTVSNQPQHF.

The rearrangement joins TRBV3-1 (or the pseudogene TRBV3-2) to TRBJ1-1; 11 bases fit TRBD1. The germline CDR1 and CDR2 sequences are LGHDT and YNNKEL (reference sequence). There are 16 residues in the CDR3. V lost 1 base to trimming and J lost 5 bases; unmatched junction nucleotides: 6. This CDR3 reads CASSQVAGTGGTEAFF. CDR3 in DNA: TGTGCCAGCAGCCAAGTCGCCGGGACAGGGGGAACTGAAGCTTTCTTT.